A selection of T cell receptor beta chains follows, all from one sample in a study of blood T cell repertoires in COVID-19. Measured with immunoSEQ multiplex PCR; TCRdb has only the in-frame clones, and not every one. The sample contains 250,000 to 300,000 clones, 88% of which appear only once. Material for sequencing was peripheral blood. The receptors were gathered from a woman in her forties who had recovered from COVID-19. CDR3s include the opening cysteine and the closing phenylalanine or tryptophan. Each record gives: clone size, D gene, V gene, J gene, CDR3 protein, CDR3 DNA. D genes are given only for firm matches. For some rows the clone size is stated as once, few or many, or as a class when expanded; others skip it.

.,TRBD1,TRBV5-1,TRBJ1-6,CASRDRTGGVDNSPLHF,TGCGCCAGCAGGGACCGGACAGGAGGAGTGGATAATTCACCCCTCCACTTT
.,TRBD1,TRBV27,TRBJ2-1,CASNPPGQGSYEQFF,TGTGCCAGCAACCCACCGGGACAGGGGAGCTATGAGCAGTTCTTC
.,.,TRBV5-1,TRBJ2-7,CASSPLLDDYEQYF,TGCGCCAGCAGCCCCCTCCTAGACGACTACGAGCAGTACTTC
.,TRBD1,TRBV7-9,TRBJ2-1,CASRPGQGAYNEQFF,TGTGCCAGCAGACCAGGACAGGGGGCGTACAATGAGCAGTTCTTC
.,.,TRBV6-1,TRBJ1-1,CASSDQGGTEAFF,TGTGCCAGCAGTGACCAGGGTGGAACTGAAGCTTTCTTT
.,.,TRBV19,TRBJ2-3,CATGRDSNTDTQYF,TGTGCCACCGGGAGGGACAGTAACACAGATACGCAGTATTTT
.,TRBD2,TRBV19,TRBJ2-2,CASSGLASRVGTGELFF,TGTGCCAGTAGCGGACTAGCGTCCCGAGTTGGCACCGGGGAGCTGTTTTTT
.,TRBD2,TRBV28,TRBJ2-5,CASMGLGLAGGLETQYF,TGTGCCAGCATGGGGTTAGGACTAGCGGGAGGTTTAGAGACCCAGTACTTC
.,TRBD1,TRBV10-3,TRBJ1-2,CAISETGAGANGYTF,TGTGCCATCAGTGAGACAGGGGCTGGGGCGAATGGCTACACCTTC
.,.,TRBV28,TRBJ2-1,CASNAGSNEQFF,TGTGCCAGCAACGCGGGAAGCAATGAGCAGTTCTTC
.,.,TRBV9,TRBJ2-1,CASSVGPPSYNEQFF,TGTGCCAGCAGCGTAGGGCCTCCCTCCTACAATGAGCAGTTCTTC
.,.,TRBV5-6,TRBJ1-3,CASSGHDSGNTIYF,TGTGCCAGCAGCGGGCACGACTCTGGAAACACCATATATTTT
.,TRBD2,TRBV4-2,TRBJ2-3,CASSLPSSLAGGADTQYF,TGTGCCAGCAGCCTCCCCTCGTCACTAGCGGGAGGAGCAGATACGCAGTATTTT
few,.,TRBV4-1,TRBJ1-1,CASSQEGWGVVGTEAFF,TGCGCCAGCAGCCAAGAGGGGTGGGGGGTGGTAGGAACTGAAGCTTTCTTT
.,.,TRBV11-3,TRBJ2-3,CASSSQGTDTQYF,TGTGCCAGCAGCTCTCAGGGGACGGATACGCAGTATTTT
.,TRBD1,TRBV7-9,TRBJ2-2,CASSSGTGAAGELFF,TGTGCCAGCAGCTCCGGGACAGGGGCGGCCGGGGAGCTGTTTTTT
.,TRBD2,TRBV6-4,TRBJ2-1,CASSLTSGAYNEQFF,TGTGCCAGCAGCCTAACTAGCGGGGCCTACAATGAGCAGTTCTTC
.,.,TRBV20-1,TRBJ2-3,CSARAQDTQYF,TGCAGTGCTAGAGCCCAGGATACGCAGTATTTT
.,.,TRBV3-1/TRBV3-2,TRBJ1-6,CASSRRGASPLHF,TGTGCCAGCAGCCGCCGGGGGGCTTCACCCCTCCACTTT
few,TRBD1,TRBV9,TRBJ1-1,CASSRTGPYTEAFF,TGTGCCAGCAGCCGGACAGGCCCTTACACTGAAGCTTTCTTT
.,.,TRBV18,TRBJ2-7,CASSPASTNYEQYF,TGTGCCAGCTCACCGGCTTCAACCAACTACGAGCAGTACTTC
.,.,TRBV13,TRBJ2-7,CASSLFSPDEQYF,TGTGCCAGCAGCTTATTTTCCCCCGACGAGCAGTACTTC
few,TRBD1,TRBV9,TRBJ2-7,CASSVQDRSYEQYF,TGTGCCAGCAGCGTTCAGGACAGGTCCTACGAGCAGTACTTC
.,.,TRBV11-2,TRBJ2-6,CASSLVGPGSGANVLTF,TGTGCCAGCAGCTTAGTGGGCCCAGGCTCTGGGGCCAACGTCCTGACTTTC
.,.,TRBV18,TRBJ1-6,CASSPIGSGSPLHF,TGTGCCAGCTCACCAATCGGCAGCGGTTCACCCCTCCACTTT
.,TRBD1,TRBV25-1,TRBJ1-2,CASSGGQANYGYTF,TGTGCCAGCAGTGGGGGACAGGCAAACTATGGCTACACCTTC
.,.,TRBV9,TRBJ1-2,CASSPGQLGGYTF,TGTGCCAGCAGCCCCGGACAGCTGGGTGGCTACACCTTC
.,.,TRBV6-2/TRBV6-3,TRBJ1-3,CASSYGSSGNTIYF,TGTGCCAGCAGTTACGGGAGCTCTGGAAACACCATATATTTT
.,.,TRBV19,TRBJ1-1,CASSLGNRPLNTEAFF,TGTGCCAGTAGTTTGGGGAACAGGCCCCTGAACACTGAAGCTTTCTTT
.,TRBD1,TRBV5-1,TRBJ2-3,CASSPDRFTDTQYF,TGCGCCAGCAGCCCGGACAGGTTCACAGATACGCAGTATTTT
.,TRBD1,TRBV4-1,TRBJ2-5,CASSQGTGVVETQYF,TGCGCCAGCAGCCAAGGGACAGGGGTGGTGGAGACCCAGTACTTC
.,TRBD2,TRBV27,TRBJ2-3,CASSLVFRLAGDSTDTQYF,TGTGCCAGCAGTTTAGTTTTTCGGCTAGCGGGAGACAGCACAGATACGCAGTATTTT
.,TRBD1,TRBV2,TRBJ2-5,CASSEEDRGRVETQYF,TGTGCCAGCAGTGAAGAGGACAGGGGGCGCGTAGAGACCCAGTACTTC
once,TRBD1,TRBV28,TRBJ1-5,CASSSPRQGGFNQPQHF,TGTGCCAGCAGTTCCCCCCGACAGGGGGGTTTCAATCAGCCCCAGCATTTT
.,TRBD1,TRBV4-3,TRBJ1-4,CASSHGQGSEKLFF,TGCGCCAGCAGCCACGGACAGGGGAGTGAAAAACTGTTTTTT
.,TRBD1,TRBV6-5,TRBJ1-2,CASSPPGQVNYGYTF,TGTGCCAGCAGTCCCCCGGGACAGGTTAACTATGGCTACACCTTC
.,TRBD2,TRBV20-1,TRBJ2-3,CSASRHRGADTQYF,TGCAGTGCTAGTAGGCATCGGGGGGCAGATACGCAGTATTTT
.,.,TRBV29-1,TRBJ1-1,CSADSLKTPNTEAFF,TGCAGCGCCGACTCTCTCAAGACGCCGAACACTGAAGCTTTCTTT
.,.,TRBV3-1/TRBV3-2,TRBJ2-6,CASSPRGNGANVLTF,TGTGCCAGCAGCCCCAGGGGTAATGGGGCCAACGTCCTGACTTTC
.,.,TRBV18,TRBJ1-2,CASSTRTGGVDGYTF,TGTGCCAGCTCAACCCGAACCGGGGGGGTTGATGGCTACACCTTC
.,.,TRBV5-1,TRBJ1-2,CASSPLGAVYGYTF,TGCGCCAGCAGCCCCTTGGGGGCGGTCTATGGCTACACCTTC